These 5 T cell receptor beta chains came from one sample sequenced in a study of glioma-infiltrating T cells. Using RNA template, CDR3s of TCR alpha and beta were amplified with iRepertoire arm-PCR. MiXCR, run by TCRdb on the multiplex PCR reads, gives a single entry per CDR3 protein. The repertoire holds approximately 88,000 distinct CDR3 sequences, with under 30% as singletons. Input material: glioma tissue, nonneoplastic brain tissue, or PBMCs (not recorded which). These receptors were obtained from a human donor with low-grade glioma or glioblastoma, undergoing nonglioma brain surgery, or in good health (not recorded which).

The CDR3 sequence is CASSLGVAGNRNEQFF. The CDR3 DNA sequence: TGTGCCAGCAGCTTAGGGGTAGCGGGGAACCGGAATGAGCAGTTCTTC. The rearrangement links TRBV7-6 to TRBJ2-1; 8 nucleotides agree with TRBD2. Germline values: CDR1 SGHVS, CDR2 FNYEAQ. With V trimmed by 1 base and J by 7 bases, 9 bases remained unmatched. The CDR3 runs to 16 residues.

This clonotype was observed a few times. The rearrangement links TRBV12-3 or TRBV12-4 to TRBJ2-5; either TRBD1 or TRBD2 may fit D (5 bases each). The CDR3 spans 14 residues. Trimming took off 3 bases at V and 3 bases at J, with 11 bases between the two ends. The CDR3 bases are TGTGCCAGCAGTTTCGGGGCAGGGAAAGAGACCCAGTACTTC. Its translation is CASSFGAGKETQYF.

This clonotype has only a few counts. Possible read error: a much larger clone is one base away. The V call is TRBV15, the J call TRBJ2-2; weak D call: TRBD2 (5 bases). Germline loops: CDR1 LNHNV, CDR2 YYDKDF (reference sequence). The CDR3 is 14 residues long. The CDR3 here is CATSLSRDAGELSF. The CDR3 coding sequence is TGTGCCACCTCCTTAAGCCGAGACGCCGGGGAGCTGTCTTTT.

The chain is built from TRBV5-1 and TRBJ1-1; 7 nucleotides line up with TRBD1. This CDR3 is built from 15 residues. V trimming: 3 bases; J trimming: 5 bases; junction bases outside the gene matches: 10. Germline-derived CDR1 and CDR2 are SGHRS and YFSETQ. The DNA of the CDR3 is TGCGCCAGCAGCTCTGGACAGGCCGTGGGGACTGAAGCTTTCTTT. Translated, it gives CASSSGQAVGTEAFF. The full variable domain, with the rest looked up from reference TRBV5-1 and TRBJ1-1, is KAGVTQTPRYLIKTRGQQVTLSCSPISGHRSVSWYQQTPGQGLQFLFEYFSETQRNKGNFPGRFSGRQFSNSRSEMNVSTLELGDSALYLCASSSGQAVGTEAFFGQGTRLTVV.

The chain carries TRBV3-1 and TRBJ2-1, with TRBD2 as a possible D gene (7 bases). There are 15 residues in the CDR3. The V and J ends lost 3 bases and 6 bases respectively, with 15 bases between them. In germline, CDR1 is LGHDT, CDR2 YNNKEL (reference sequence). DNA for the CDR3: TGTGCCAGCAGCCAGGCCGGGGGGCCCCTCAATGAGCAGTTCTTC. Its protein is CASSQAGGPLNEQFF.